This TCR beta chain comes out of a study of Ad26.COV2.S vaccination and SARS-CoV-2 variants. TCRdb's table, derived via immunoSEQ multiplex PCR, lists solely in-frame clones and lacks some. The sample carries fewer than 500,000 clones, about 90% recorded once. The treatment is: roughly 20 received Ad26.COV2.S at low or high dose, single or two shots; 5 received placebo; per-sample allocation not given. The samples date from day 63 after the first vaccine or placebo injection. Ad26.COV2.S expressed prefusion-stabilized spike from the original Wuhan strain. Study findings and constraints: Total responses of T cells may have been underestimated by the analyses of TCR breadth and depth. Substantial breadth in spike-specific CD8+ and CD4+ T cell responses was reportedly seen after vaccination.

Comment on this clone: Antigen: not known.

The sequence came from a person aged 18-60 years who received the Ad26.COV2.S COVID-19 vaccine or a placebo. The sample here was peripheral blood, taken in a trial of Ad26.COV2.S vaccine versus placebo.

The CDR3 loop reads CASSSTWTAGYTF. The CDR3 region has the DNA TGTGCCAGCAGCTCTACTTGGACAGCTGGCTACACCTTC. The chain has TRBV7-2 and TRBJ1-2; D perhaps matches TRBD1 (6 bases). Trimming pared 4 bases from V and 7 bases from J, leaving 13 bases between. The germline CDR1 and CDR2 sequences are SGHTA and FQGNSA. The CDR3 is 13 amino acids. Using reference TRBV7-2 and TRBJ1-2 for the parts outside the CDR3, the full variable domain is GAGVSQSPSNKVTEKGKDVELRCDPISGHTALYWYRQSLGQGLEFLIYFQGNSAPDKSGLPSDRFSAERTGGSVSTLTIQRTQQEDSAVYLCASSSTWTAGYTFGSGTRLTVV.